This T cell receptor (beta chain) was profiled in a study of T cells in Graves' hyperthyroidism and ophthalmopathy. Researchers amplified the TCR beta CDR3 regions from RNA transcripts. TCR CDR3 underwent first-round RT-PCR with the HTBI primer set. TCRdb reprocessed the multiplex PCR reads with MiXCR, giving one entry per CDR3 protein. This table has around 340,000 distinct CDR3 sequences, 15% to 20% appearing once. Trimming took off 6 bases at V and 0 bases at J, with 12 bases between the two ends. This CDR3 is 14 amino acids long. From germline, CDR1 is MNHEY and CDR2 SVGEGT. This clonotype was picked up many times.

V gene TRBV6-2 or TRBV6-3 combines with J gene TRBJ2-7; D is uncertain. The sequence came from a woman in her thirties or forties with Graves' ophthalmopathy. Sequenced: blood. This chain's CDR3 is CASRPIHSSYEQYF. CDR3 coding DNA: TGTGCCAGCAGACCGATTCACAGCTCCTACGAGCAGTACTTC.